Reported below is one TCR beta chain. This specimen comes from a study of blood T cell repertoires in COVID-19. In the authors' workflow: Nucleated cell number was recorded as an estimate derived from reference gene primer amplification. Generated by immunoSEQ multiplex PCR, the TCRdb table keeps only in-frame clones and is missing some. D and trimming were read from the DNA, whereas the V and J calls and clone size are those reported in that table. The sample holds hundreds of thousands of clones, around four fifths seen once. Germline values: CDR1 SGHDN, CDR2 FVKESK. V lost 0 bases, J lost 5 bases, and 6 bases lay in between. This CDR3 contains 13 residues.

The chain uses TRBV14 and TRBJ2-3; the D is unclear. The receptor was isolated from a woman in her fifties or sixties with acute or convalescent COVID-19. Sequencing was done on a sample of peripheral blood. The CDR3 region has the DNA TGTGCCAGCAGCCAAGATCCCCGAGATACGCAGTATTTT. Protein product: CASSQDPRDTQYF.